This T cell receptor beta chain was obtained from a study of blood T cell repertoires in COVID-19. About the study: Samples representing acute and convalescent COVID-19 were sourced from the United States, Italy and Spain.

This clone occurred a few times. Repertoires were generated with immunoSEQ multiplex PCR, while TCRdb's copy carries only in-frame clones and drops some. This sample has about 49,000 clones, with 68% found just once. Germline V gives CDR1 LNHDA, CDR2 SQIVND (reference sequence). The CDR3 runs 15 residues. Trimming at V came to 6 bases and at J to 5 bases, leaving 11 bases not matched to a gene. The chain is built from TRBV19 and TRBJ1-1; 8 bases fit TRBD1. This TCR derives from a woman between 65 and 79 years old with acute or convalescent COVID-19. The sequenced material came from peripheral blood. As DNA, the CDR3 is TGTGCCAGTAGAATAATTCACAGGGGGGTGACTGAAGCTTTCTTT. Amino acids: CASRIIHRGVTEAFF.